The 22 T cell receptor beta chains below all came from one sample that was sequenced in a study of spatial heterogeneity in lung cancer. Via MiXCR, TCRdb re-called the 5' RACE reads, giving one row per CDR3 protein. There are some 47,000 distinct CDR3 sequences in the sample; 7.5% to 8% occur only once, and 10% to 15% lies in the top ten. The time point denotes: sample taken at primary tumor resection. Unsorted whole RNA of tumor, nontumor lung or frozen PBMC was sequenced. This specimen consisted of PBMCs, obtained at surgery. Receptor source: a female donor with early-stage non-small cell lung cancer.

This clonotype was seen ten or more times. V is TRBV6-5 and J is TRBJ2-5; 9 bases match TRBD2. Germline assignment: CDR1 MNHEY and CDR2 SVGAGI. The CDR3 sequence is 15 residues long. Trimming at V came to 5 bases and at J to 5 bases, leaving 9 bases not matched to a gene. The CDR3 loop reads CASSPGTSRYETQYF. The CDR3 nucleotides read TGTGCCAGCAGTCCCGGGACTAGCCGTTATGAGACCCAGTACTTC.

This sequence joins TRBV28 and TRBJ2-7; TRBD1 aligns across 7 bases. The CDR3 runs 16 residues. V lost 2 bases to trimming and J lost 1 base; unmatched junction nucleotides: 8. CDR1 MDHEN and CDR2 SYDVKM come from the germline V gene. CDR3 DNA sequence: TGTGCCAGCAGTTTACGGGACAGAGTTATATCCTACGAGCAGTACTTC. Translating it yields CASSLRDRVISYEQYF. Based on the CDR3 plus reference TRBV28 and TRBJ2-7, the full variable domain is DVKVTQSSRYLVKRTGEKVFLECVQDMDHENMFWYRQDPGLGLRLIYFSYDVKMKEKGDIPEGYSVSREKKERFSLILESASTNQTSMYLCASSLRDRVISYEQYFGPGTRLTVT.

The J gene is TRBJ1-5, the V gene TRBV19, with TRBD1 matching 9 bases. The germline V gene has CDR1 LNHDA and CDR2 SQIVND (reference sequence). V gave up 4 bases and J gave up 3 bases; unmatched junction bases: 7. The CDR3 extends over 16 amino acids. The CDR3 is CASSTPRTGVNQPQHF. The CDR3 DNA is TGTGCCAGTAGTACCCCACGGACAGGGGTCAATCAGCCCCAGCATTTT.

This clonotype was seen ten or more times. The J gene is TRBJ2-1, the V gene TRBV6-1; D uncertain. Trimming cost V 0 bases and J 0 bases, with 12 bases left between them. Germline V gives CDR1 MNHNS, CDR2 SASEGT. This CDR3 is built from 17 residues. DNA of the CDR3: TGTGCCAGCAGTGAAGCGCTTCGCGGCGGCTCCTACAATGAGCAGTTCTTC. Protein sequence: CASSEALRGGSYNEQFF.

V is TRBV20-1 and J is TRBJ2-1, with 7 nucleotides matching TRBD2. The length of the CDR3 is 15 residues. V trimming: 6 bases; J trimming: 3 bases; junction bases outside the gene matches: 11. The V gene's germline CDR1 is DFQATT and CDR2 SNEGSKA (reference sequence). The CDR3 loop reads CSAPGPGGLYNEQFF. CDR3 sequence (DNA): TGCAGTGCCCCGGGACCGGGGGGACTCTACAATGAGCAGTTCTTC.

This clonotype was detected ten times or more. This chain joins TRBV20-1 and TRBJ2-7; D unclear. This CDR3 spans 13 amino acids. CDR1 and CDR2 from the germline V gene are DFQATT and SNEGSKA (reference sequence). V was clipped by 3 bases and J by 4 bases, with 13 bases between them. DNA of the CDR3: TGCAGTGCTAGCCCCGGGCAGATATACGAGCAGTACTTC. This translates into CSASPGQIYEQYF.

The chain couples TRBV23-1 to TRBJ2-1, with D perhaps matching TRBD2 (6 bases). TRBV23-1 belongs to the ORF category, with a function that is uncertain. This CDR3 comprises 14 residues. V lost 0 bases to trimming and J lost 7 bases, with 10 bases between them. CDR3 sequence: CASSQSVGGNEQFF. The CDR3 bases are TGCGCCAGCAGTCAATCGGTTGGGGGGAATGAGCAGTTCTTC.

The chain carries TRBV18 and TRBJ1-2; TRBD1 aligns across 9 bases. The CDR3 covers 16 residues. CDR1 and CDR2 from the germline V gene are KGHSH and LQKENI. The V gene end was trimmed by 4 bases and the J gene end by 4 bases; junction bases not matched to a gene: 10. The CDR3 is CASSHATGGASYGYTF. The CDR3 bases are TGTGCCAGCTCACACGCCACAGGGGGCGCTTCCTATGGCTACACCTTC. Variable domain in full (rest from reference TRBV18 and TRBJ1-2): NAGVMQNPRHLVRRRGQEARLRCSPMKGHSHVYWYRQLPEEGLKFMVYLQKENIIDESGMPKERFSAEFPKEGPSILRIQQVVRGDSAAYFCASSHATGGASYGYTFGSGTRLTVV.

This clonotype qualifies as medium-sized. V and J are TRBV7-9 and TRBJ2-1; no clear D. Trimming stripped 7 bases from V and 8 bases from J, with 15 bases between. The CDR3 has 13 residues. Germline V gives CDR1 SEHNR, CDR2 FQNEAQ (reference sequence). Here the CDR3 reads CASTPRNNDEQFF. The CDR3 bases are TGTGCCAGCACCCCTAGGAACAACGATGAGCAGTTCTTC.

This clonotype came up a few times. The chain recombines TRBV6-2 or TRBV6-3 with TRBJ2-1; 8 bases fit TRBD2. In germline, CDR1 is MNHEY, CDR2 SVGEGT. Losses at the gene ends were 3 bases for V and 6 bases for J; bases not matched to a gene: 13. The CDR3 length is 17 residues. Written as DNA, the CDR3 is TGTGCCAGCAGTTATCGGGGGGGCTTATCGGTGGGCAATGAGCAGTTCTTC. Amino acids: CASSYRGGLSVGNEQFF.

This chain joins TRBV10-3 and TRBJ2-3; 8 positions agree with TRBD1. Germline CDR1 reads ENHRY; CDR2 reads SYGVKD. V was clipped by 6 bases and J by 4 bases; unmatched bases: 9. This CDR3 has 15 residues. Here the CDR3 DNA reads TGTGCCATCAGCCCAGGGGGCAGGGGGGCAGATACGCAGTATTTT. This codes for CAISPGGRGADTQYF.

Many counts were recorded for this clonotype. The V and J genes are TRBV7-7 and TRBJ2-1, with 9 positions matching TRBD2. Germline CDR1 is SSHAT and CDR2 is FNYEAQ (reference sequence). This CDR3 region has 16 residues. V was clipped by 0 bases and J by 10 bases; unmatched bases: 10. The CDR3 DNA is TGTGCCAGCAGCTTAGCTGGTAGCGGGGGCCACGGGGAGCAGTTCTTC. Its translation: CASSLAGSGGHGEQFF.

This clonotype was picked up many times. The chain uses TRBV29-1 and TRBJ1-1; D possibly corresponds to TRBD1 (6 bases). The germline V and J ends were trimmed by 7 bases and 1 base, with 16 bases remaining between them. The length of the CDR3 is 14 residues. Germline lookup yields CDR1 SQVTM and CDR2 ANQGSEA. This chain's CDR3 is CSARTGTRNTEAFF. The CDR3 nucleotides are TGCAGCGCCAGAACAGGGACACGGAACACTGAAGCTTTCTTT.

This clonotype was counted ten times or more. V usage is TRBV19 and J usage is TRBJ2-3; tentatively, D is TRBD1 or TRBD2 (6 bases each). V lost 1 base to trimming and J lost 5 bases, with 16 bases between them. The germline gives CDR1 LNHDA, CDR2 SQIVND (reference sequence). This CDR3 is 16 amino acids long. CDR3 DNA: TGTGCCAGTAGTATAGGGGGGACTCCAGGGGTAGATACGCAGTATTTT. It yields the protein CASSIGGTPGVDTQYF.

This clonotype was counted many times. The chain combines TRBV5-1 with TRBJ2-1, with a possible D match to TRBD2 (6 bases). Germline V lookup: CDR1 SGHRS, CDR2 YFSETQ. CDR3 size: 16 residues. The germline V and J ends were trimmed by 2 bases and 2 bases, with 14 bases remaining between them. CDR3 residues: CASSFPGSGAYNEQFF. The CDR3 coding sequence is TGCGCCAGCAGCTTCCCAGGGTCGGGGGCCTACAATGAGCAGTTCTTC.

This clonotype has a count of ten or more. The rearrangement joins TRBV5-4 to TRBJ2-3; 11 positions match TRBD2. Trimming removed 4 bases from V and 2 bases from J; junction bases left unmatched: 6. Germline V gene sequence: CDR1 SGHNT, CDR2 YYREEE (reference sequence). The CDR3 has 16 residues. The CDR3 is CASSVGTSGPTDTQYF. CDR3 nucleotides: TGTGCCAGCAGCGTAGGGACTAGCGGTCCCACAGATACGCAGTATTTT.

The table lists this clonotype with many counts. The chain combines TRBV20-1 with TRBJ1-6; 7 bases align to TRBD1. Germline trimming cut 6 bases from V and 5 bases from J; bases unmatched to any gene: 7. The CDR3 is 14 residues long. In germline, CDR1 is DFQATT, CDR2 SNEGSKA (reference sequence). The CDR3 protein is CSAPRQGDNSPLHF. For the CDR3, the DNA is TGCAGTGCCCCCCGGCAGGGGGATAATTCACCCCTCCACTTT.

The gene calls are TRBV12-3 or TRBV12-4 and TRBJ2-7, with TRBD1 as a possible D gene (6 bases). The CDR3 covers 12 residues. Trimming removed 6 bases from V and 12 bases from J, with 18 bases in between. The CDR3 sequence: CASSPGTTSRYF. The CDR3 coding sequence is TGTGCCAGCAGCCCAGGGACAACTTCACGGTACTTC.

This clonotype was observed at least ten times. CDR3 residues: CASSGQGMSGANVLTF. In DNA, the CDR3 is TGTGCCAGCAGTGGACAGGGAATGAGTGGGGCCAACGTCCTGACTTTC. The V call is TRBV6-1, the J call TRBJ2-6, with TRBD1 matching over 7 bases. Germline CDR1 MNHNS, CDR2 SASEGT. The CDR3 covers 16 residues. The ends lost 4 bases at V and 3 bases at J; junction bases unmatched: 6.

This chain links TRBV4-1 with TRBJ1-1; D not resolved. This CDR3 is built from 13 residues. The V gene's germline CDR1 is MGHRA and CDR2 YSYEKL. V lost 4 bases, J lost 10 bases, and 16 bases lay in between. CDR3 DNA: TGCGCCAGCAGCCCCCCGGGAGTCCGTTTAGCTTTCTTT. This translates into CASSPPGVRLAFF.

This clonotype appeared a few times. This chain joins TRBV12-3 or TRBV12-4 and TRBJ1-2; possible D gene TRBD1, 5 bases. CDR3 size: 16 residues. V was clipped by 6 bases and J by 6 bases, with 23 bases between them. The CDR3 bases are TGTGCCAGCAGCGCGGGGGGTCGCCGTGACGCCGATGGCTACACCTTC. Its translation is CASSAGGRRDADGYTF.

This chain joins TRBV7-2 and TRBJ2-1; TRBD2 matches 12 bases. CDR1 is SGHTA, CDR2 FQGNSA, per germline. CDR3 size: 18 residues. J lost 6 bases, V lost 3 bases, and 12 bases had no gene match. DNA for the CDR3: TGTGCCAGCAGCTTCATATTCCCTCCTAGCGGGGGGGGCAATGAGCAGTTCTTC. Amino acids: CASSFIFPPSGGGNEQFF.